This T cell receptor beta chain was captured by sequencing in a study of T-cell memory formation after mild COVID-19. With V trimmed by 4 bases and J by 2 bases, 3 bases remained unmatched. CDR1 SGHRS and CDR2 YFSETQ come from the germline V gene. The length of the CDR3 is 16 residues. This clonotype was seen at least ten times. TCRdb called the 5' RACE reads again in MiXCR, with one record for every CDR3 protein. Among some 310,000 distinct CDR3 sequences, 20% to 25% were seen once, and the ten largest hold around a fifth. The chain couples TRBV5-1 to TRBJ2-5; 15 bases fit TRBD2. The specimen was PBMCs or a T cell subset sorted from them (not recorded which). The clonotype originates from a man aged 18 to 35 who had mild COVID-19 (a few samples of this study predate the infection). Cell type and time point are not known. The CDR3 DNA reads TGCGCCAGCAGCCCCGGACTAGCGGGGGGGCAAGAGACCCAGTACTTC. Translated, it gives CASSPGLAGGQETQYF.